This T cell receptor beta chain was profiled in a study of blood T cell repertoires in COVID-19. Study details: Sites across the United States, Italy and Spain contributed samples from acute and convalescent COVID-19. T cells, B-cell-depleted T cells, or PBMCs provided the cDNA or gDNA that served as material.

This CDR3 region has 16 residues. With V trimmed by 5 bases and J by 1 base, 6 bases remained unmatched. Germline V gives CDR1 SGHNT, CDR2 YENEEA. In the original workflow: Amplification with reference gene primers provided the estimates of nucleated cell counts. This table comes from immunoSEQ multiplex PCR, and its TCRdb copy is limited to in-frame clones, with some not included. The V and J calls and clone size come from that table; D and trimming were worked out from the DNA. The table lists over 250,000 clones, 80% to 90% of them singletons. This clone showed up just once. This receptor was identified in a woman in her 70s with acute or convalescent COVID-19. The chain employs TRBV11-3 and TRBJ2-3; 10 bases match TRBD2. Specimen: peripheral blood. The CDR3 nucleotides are TGTGCCAGCAGCCCAACCGGGACTAGCGGCACAGATACGCAGTATTTT. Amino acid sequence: CASSPTGTSGTDTQYF.